This T cell receptor beta chain stems from a study of post-analysis software for immune sequencing data. About the research overall: The disease courses covered relapsing-remitting, secondary progressive and progressive-relapsing multiple sclerosis. Whole-study results and caveats: Versus controls, multiple sclerosis patients showed significantly lower diversity (normalized Chao1). Strong same-batch co-clustering of samples appeared with F measure clustering. About five TRBV segments appeared more often in patients than in controls, and TRBV5-6, TRBV5-1 and TRBV20-1 were among these.

As concerns this clonotype: Its antigen remains unknown.

This CDR3 spans 13 amino acids. Germline V gives CDR1 SGHTA, CDR2 FQGNSA. V was shortened by 5 bases and J by 4 bases, with 12 bases between the two germline ends. Incorporated into the TCR beta cDNA libraries were unique molecular identifiers, which served to reduce PCR and sequencing biases. MiXCR was run by TCRdb on the PCR reads, yielding one entry per CDR3 protein. The sample carries about 430,000 distinct CDR3 sequences, about 39% recorded once. This chain uses TRBV7-2 with TRBJ2-7, with D maybe TRBD2 (5 bases). This clonotype originated in a girl aged 2-10 years with multiple sclerosis. Sequencing used blood. CDR3 in amino acids: CASSPRGSYEQYF. The CDR3 coding sequence is TGTGCCAGCAGCCCAAGAGGGTCATACGAGCAGTACTTC.